This TCR beta chain was obtained from a study of technical replicates of blood from four donors. The data were produced by immunoSEQ multiplex PCR, yet TCRdb's version contains in-frame clones alone and is incomplete. The sample lists some 60,000 clones; 85% to 90% were seen once. Germline assignment: CDR1 DFQATT and CDR2 SNEGSKA (reference sequence). The CDR3 extends over 11 amino acids. Concerning this clone: A read error may account for a junction end that differs from germline.

Sequencing used PBMCs. J is TRBJ2-7 and V is TRBV20-1; D ambiguous. The receptor was isolated from a human donor in good health. Some clones in this sample may be carry-over from other donors' samples. The CDR3 region is CSARNVTELYF. CDR3 sequence (DNA): TGCAGTGCTAGAAACGTAACGGAGCTGTACTTC.